This T cell receptor beta chain was captured in a study of cytomegalovirus exposure and HLA in healthy donors. PCR amplification relied on 60 Vbeta primers (plus 13 Jbeta primers). Here immunoSEQ multiplex PCR was the method, and the copy in TCRdb shows in-frame clones only, minus some. The sample yields 150,000 to 160,000 clones, about 84% seen once. General study findings and limits: Analyzed later, association rates of TCRs varied across HLA loci, with DRB1 most and HLA-C fewest. In a later analysis, at a false discovery rate of 0.05, 17,000 or so TCR beta sequences were associated with HLA alleles. Most observed TCR sequences were rare, whereas some public TCRs were detected in many donors.

The CDR3 runs to 15 residues. Trimming cost V 4 bases and J 3 bases, with 10 bases left between them. CDR1 and CDR2 from the germline V gene are SEHNR and FQNEAQ (reference sequence). Turning to this clone: The antigen is undetermined.

The clonotype originates from a woman aged 40 to 50 in good health and CMV-seropositive. This chain connects TRBV7-9 to TRBJ2-6, with D possibly matching TRBD2 (6 bases). The sequencing sample was made of PBMCs. CDR3 in amino acids: CASSSGGGGANVLTF. CDR3 nucleotide sequence: TGTGCCAGCAGCTCCGGGGGTGGTGGGGCCAACGTCCTGACTTTC.